This TCR beta chain was captured in a study of T-cell reconstitution after alpha-beta-depleted transplantation in children. This CDR3 spans 13 amino acids. V gave up 3 bases and J gave up 11 bases, with 14 bases separating them. Germline CDR1 reads SGHTA; CDR2 reads FQGNSA. Using unique molecular identifiers, the investigators prepared the TCRbeta library. TCRdb independently ran MiXCR on the PCR reads; one entry per CDR3 protein. The sample comprises about 600,000 distinct CDR3 sequences, roughly a tenth of which are singletons, and about 4.2% rests with the top ten. The chain recombines TRBV7-2 with TRBJ2-1, with D unresolved. This TCR came from a human donor who donated a stem cell graft to a child with acute myeloid leukemia. The sequences come from PBMCs from the stem cell graft donor, collected from the stem cell graft. The CDR3 reads CASSLTQVPKQFF. The CDR3 DNA follows: TGTGCCAGCAGCTTGACTCAGGTTCCTAAGCAGTTCTTC.